This T cell receptor beta chain stems from a study of T cell responses to AZD1222 COVID-19 vaccine. Overall study: Second-dose intervals of approximately 4 or approximately 12 weeks were pooled. Overall study results and limits: Unmutated variant regions are reportedly the target of nearly half of TCRs that are spike-specific. Sampled repertoires all dated from after the peak T cell response. Spike-specific TCR breadth and depth rose after two AZD1222 doses.

Points on this clone: The target antigen is unknown.

Profiled with immunoSEQ multiplex PCR; TCRdb holds only in-frame clones, not every one. The table shows 90,000 to 130,000 clones, with about 87% occurring only once. This sequence was found in an adult in good health. Here the sequenced sample was peripheral blood, taken on day 0 of AZD1222 vaccination.

The CDR3 region is CASTGTASYEQYF. CDR3 DNA sequence: TGTGCCAGCACCGGGACAGCTTCCTACGAGCAGTACTTC. The chain has TRBV2 and TRBJ2-7; 7 bases align to TRBD1. CDR1 and CDR2 from the germline V gene are SNHLY and FYNNEI. Germline trimming cut 7 bases from V and 1 base from J; bases unmatched to any gene: 4. This CDR3 is built from 13 residues.